Each of the 11 T cell receptor beta chains below was sequenced from the same sample in a study of a mutant IDH1 vaccine in newly diagnosed glioma. Sequenced by immunoSEQ multiplex PCR; TCRdb stores in-frame clones only, minus some. The data hold approximately 36,000 clones, with 75% to 85% observed a single time. The time point was: baseline, week 1 (first vaccination visit). The treatment was: pre-vaccination baseline after standard-of-care therapy. Sequenced material: PBMCs, taken from a glioma patient treated with radiotherapy, temozolomide or both. The receptors originated from a middle-aged man with glioma. Some clones in this sample may be carry-over from other donors' samples.

The gene calls are TRBV6-1 and TRBJ1-5, with D perhaps matching TRBD1 (5 bases). The CDR3 is 16 residues long. Trimming shortened V by 4 bases and J by 0 bases, and 13 bases separated the two germline ends. The germline V gene has CDR1 MNHNS and CDR2 SASEGT. CDR3 nucleotides: TGTGCCAGCAGTGCCCTTACAGGCTATAGCAATCAGCCCCAGCATTTT. Its translation is CASSALTGYSNQPQHF.

This clone turned up a few times. The rearrangement uses TRBV30 and TRBJ1-2, with D perhaps TRBD1 (5 bases). Trimming pared 3 bases from V and 6 bases from J, leaving 14 bases between. The germline V gene encodes CDR1 GTSNPN and CDR2 SVGIG (reference sequence). The CDR3 is 13 residues long. CDR3 sequence reads: CAWSRSGSHGYTF. The CDR3 DNA follows: TGTGCCTGGAGCCGATCAGGGAGTCATGGCTACACCTTC.

The genes are TRBV5-6 and TRBJ1-1; maybe TRBD1 (6 bases). Trimming pared 1 base from V and 7 bases from J, leaving 11 bases between. The CDR3 length is 13 residues. Germline V gives CDR1 SGHDT, CDR2 YYEEEE. The CDR3 protein is CASSLTGPDEAFF. The CDR3 DNA reads TGTGCCAGCAGCTTGACAGGGCCAGATGAAGCTTTCTTT. The entire variable domain, with the rest obtained from reference TRBV5-6 and TRBJ1-1, is as follows: DAGVTQSPTHLIKTRGQQVTLRCSPKSGHDTVSWYQQALGQGPQFIFQYYEEEERQRGNFPDRFSGHQFPNYSSELNVNALLLGDSALYLCASSLTGPDEAFFGQGTRLTVV.

The rearrangement links TRBV4-1 to TRBJ1-2, with a weak D call TRBD1 (5 bases). The V end lost 6 bases, the J end lost 8 bases, and 31 bases lay between the germline ends. This CDR3 contains 18 residues. Germline CDR1 MGHRA, CDR2 YSYEKL. The CDR3 DNA reads as TGCGCCAGCAGGATGGGGCGGCAGTCGAATAGCTATGCGGGCGGCTACACCTTC. Amino acid sequence: CASRMGRQSNSYAGGYTF.

This rearrangement joins TRBV5-1 to TRBJ2-2; D is uncertain. Germline V gene lookup returns CDR1 SGHRS and CDR2 YFSETQ. V was clipped by 0 bases and J by 1 base, with 10 bases between them. CDR3 length: 16 amino acids. The CDR3 region has the DNA TGCGCCAGCAGCTTGGCCAACAGCGAGAACACCGGGGAGCTGTTTTTT. Protein: CASSLANSENTGELFF.

V is TRBV19 and J is TRBJ1-5; 9 bases are shared with TRBD1. Per the germline V gene, CDR1 is LNHDA and CDR2 is SQIVND (reference sequence). The CDR3 runs to 15 residues. V was clipped by 3 bases and J by 7 bases; unmatched bases: 7. CDR3 amino acids: CASSIGQGSKQPQHF. The DNA for the CDR3 is TGTGCCAGTAGTATTGGACAGGGGAGTAAGCAGCCCCAGCATTTT.

This clone was seen a few times. The chain employs TRBV15 and TRBJ2-5, with TRBD1 as a possible D gene (5 bases). CDR3 size: 13 residues. With 0 bases removed from V and 6 bases from J, the gap between germline ends came to 8 bases. In germline, CDR1 is LNHNV, CDR2 YYDKDF (reference sequence). The CDR3 region has the DNA TGTGCCACCAGCAGAGATAGGGGAAAGACCCAGTACTTC. Amino acids: CATSRDRGKTQYF.

V usage is TRBV27 and J usage is TRBJ1-1, with unresolved D. This CDR3 is 15 amino acids long. V was pared by 6 bases and J by 1 base, with 15 bases between. Looked up from germline, CDR1 is MNHEY and CDR2 is SMNVEV (reference sequence). DNA for the CDR3: TGTGCCAGCAGCACCATCCCCGTAGGGAACACTGAAGCTTTCTTT. Its protein product is CASSTIPVGNTEAFF.

The DNA of the CDR3 is TGCGCCAGCAGCTTGGGACTGACCGGGACAGGGGAGTTCTTC. It specifies CASSLGLTGTGEFF. The J gene is TRBJ2-1, the V gene TRBV5-1; TRBD1 aligns across 10 bases. The V gene end was trimmed by 0 bases and the J gene end by 14 bases; junction bases not matched to a gene: 8. In germline, CDR1 is SGHRS, CDR2 YFSETQ. This CDR3 has 14 amino acids.

The rearrangement joins TRBV10-2 to TRBJ1-2, with D perhaps TRBD1 (6 bases). Per germline, CDR1 WSHSY and CDR2 SAAADI. The ends were cut back, 2 bases at V and 4 bases at J, with 20 bases in the middle. The CDR3 covers 17 residues. The DNA for the CDR3 is TGCGCCAGCAGTGAGAGTGTAGGCGGACAAGGGGGCTATGGCTACACCTTC. It specifies CASSESVGGQGGYGYTF.

V is TRBV28 and J is TRBJ1-5; maybe TRBD1 (6 bases). Germline V gene lookup returns CDR1 MDHEN and CDR2 SYDVKM. V gave up 6 bases and J gave up 2 bases, with 8 bases separating them. The CDR3 loop spans 13 amino acids. The CDR3 sequence is CASRQGGNQPQHF. The CDR3 nucleotides are TGTGCCAGCAGACAGGGAGGCAATCAGCCCCAGCATTTT.